This is a list of T cell receptor beta chains from one sample in a study of graft-versus-host responses after intestinal transplantation. Assay used: immunoSEQ multiplex PCR; TCRdb lists only in-frame clones, some missing. Among under 100,000 clones listed, 85% to 95% were seen once. The antigens of these receptors remain unknown. The material was unstimulated CD8+ T cells sorted from spleen or lymph node cells, obtained before transplant. The receptor set was obtained from a human donor who was the organ donor for an intestinal transplant. The conserved cysteine and the conserved F or W are not part of the CDR3 here. D genes are given only for firm matches. Clone size is stated in some rows and not others, as once, few, many or a class when expanded.

V gene: TRBV13
clone size: NA
D gene: NA
CDR3 protein: ASSLGGSSYEQY

V gene: TRBV5-1
clone size: NA
D gene: TRBD2
CDR3 protein: ASSLGGGVPNEQF

V gene: TRBV9
clone size: NA
D gene: TRBD1
CDR3 protein: ASSRQGLPGELF

V gene: TRBV13
clone size: NA
D gene: TRBD2
CDR3 protein: ASSLLPVAGGEEQY

V gene: TRBV6-1
clone size: NA
D gene: TRBD2
CDR3 protein: ASSDPAGGGTGELF

V gene: TRBV13
clone size: NA
D gene: TRBD2
CDR3 protein: ASSSRASGGAADTQY

V gene: TRBV11-2
clone size: NA
D gene: TRBD1
CDR3 protein: ASSQTGTEYGYT

V gene: TRBV28
clone size: NA
D gene: TRBD1
CDR3 protein: ASSSPKSTGAYNSPLH

V gene: TRBV7-9
clone size: few
D gene: NA
CDR3 protein: ASTGVGNTIY

V gene: TRBV7-9
clone size: NA
D gene: TRBD2
CDR3 protein: ASSFSSGREQY

V gene: TRBV27
clone size: NA
D gene: NA
CDR3 protein: ASSMTGAYGYT

V gene: TRBV27
clone size: once
D gene: TRBD2
CDR3 protein: ASSYQRGGDGGQF

V gene: TRBV7-3
clone size: NA
D gene: TRBD2
CDR3 protein: ASSVAGGPGRELF

V gene: TRBV4-1
clone size: NA
D gene: NA
CDR3 protein: ASSQELTGYNEQF

V gene: TRBV2
clone size: NA
D gene: TRBD2
CDR3 protein: ASREGTSGGHEQF

V gene: TRBV7-9
clone size: NA
D gene: NA
CDR3 protein: ASSLVIRRGETQY

V gene: TRBV9
clone size: NA
D gene: TRBD1
CDR3 protein: ASSATGGNYGYT

V gene: TRBV7-2
clone size: NA
D gene: TRBD2
CDR3 protein: ASRQTSGGRTGELF

V gene: TRBV27
clone size: NA
D gene: NA
CDR3 protein: ASSFVFDNEQF

V gene: TRBV7-9
clone size: NA
D gene: TRBD2
CDR3 protein: ASSLRPDRGGRQF

V gene: TRBV6-5
clone size: NA
D gene: NA
CDR3 protein: ASSQGQSYNEQF

V gene: TRBV7-2
clone size: NA
D gene: NA
CDR3 protein: ASSSRQAEQRDTIY

V gene: TRBV5-1
clone size: NA
D gene: NA
CDR3 protein: ASSLAGDGYT

V gene: TRBV27
clone size: NA
D gene: TRBD1
CDR3 protein: ASSPPGGVGTDNEKLF

V gene: TRBV15
clone size: once
D gene: NA
CDR3 protein: ATSRDNGFNQPQH

V gene: TRBV5-6
clone size: NA
D gene: TRBD1
CDR3 protein: ASSPGQGQETQY

V gene: TRBV7-2
clone size: NA
D gene: TRBD1
CDR3 protein: ASSKPRQGVKVFPYEQY

V gene: TRBV5-6
clone size: NA
D gene: NA
CDR3 protein: ASSSRDMGGYT

V gene: TRBV28
clone size: NA
D gene: NA
CDR3 protein: ASSLVADQGYEQY

V gene: TRBV5-4
clone size: once
D gene: NA
CDR3 protein: ASSSWTGGDGYT

V gene: TRBV6-5
clone size: NA
D gene: NA
CDR3 protein: ASSWGGGTEAF

V gene: TRBV15
clone size: NA
D gene: TRBD2
CDR3 protein: ATSRGGGSSYNEQF

V gene: TRBV18
clone size: NA
D gene: TRBD1
CDR3 protein: ASSRGSGTGEGYT

V gene: TRBV6-6
clone size: NA
D gene: NA
CDR3 protein: ASSYRRLFQETQY

V gene: TRBV7-2
clone size: NA
D gene: NA
CDR3 protein: ASTFLEHKYGYT

V gene: TRBV5-5
clone size: NA
D gene: TRBD1
CDR3 protein: ASSLAGTGIFYEQY

V gene: TRBV18
clone size: NA
D gene: NA
CDR3 protein: ASSQLESPDTQY

V gene: TRBV4-3
clone size: NA
D gene: TRBD1
CDR3 protein: ASSPGQGSHEQY

V gene: TRBV5-1
clone size: NA
D gene: NA
CDR3 protein: ASSPERIYNEQF

V gene: TRBV9
clone size: NA
D gene: TRBD2
CDR3 protein: ASSVLGGRDEQF

V gene: TRBV4-1
clone size: NA
D gene: TRBD2
CDR3 protein: ASSQEPSGSYRYEQY

V gene: TRBV14
clone size: NA
D gene: NA
CDR3 protein: ASSPPGGFTEAF

V gene: TRBV28
clone size: NA
D gene: NA
CDR3 protein: ASSQLPGANVLT

V gene: TRBV9
clone size: NA
D gene: NA
CDR3 protein: ASRQGEKDTQY

V gene: TRBV2
clone size: NA
D gene: NA
CDR3 protein: ASSEGVGSYEQY

V gene: TRBV28
clone size: NA
D gene: TRBD2
CDR3 protein: ASLREARPVTGELF

V gene: TRBV6-1
clone size: NA
D gene: NA
CDR3 protein: ASTKSTEILEAF

V gene: TRBV4-3
clone size: NA
D gene: NA
CDR3 protein: ASSPSRSVGNTIY

V gene: TRBV9
clone size: NA
D gene: TRBD1
CDR3 protein: ASSAGGTGSRGYT

V gene: TRBV4-3
clone size: NA
D gene: NA
CDR3 protein: ASSQMPGSSYEQY

V gene: TRBV19
clone size: NA
D gene: NA
CDR3 protein: ATALRGNRDEQF

V gene: TRBV7-9
clone size: NA
D gene: TRBD1
CDR3 protein: ASSLQGVVDTQY

V gene: TRBV9
clone size: NA
D gene: TRBD1
CDR3 protein: ASSVRDSPYEQY

V gene: TRBV4-1
clone size: NA
D gene: NA
CDR3 protein: ASSSDLAYEQY

V gene: TRBV25-1
clone size: NA
D gene: NA
CDR3 protein: ASSERGNLDEQY